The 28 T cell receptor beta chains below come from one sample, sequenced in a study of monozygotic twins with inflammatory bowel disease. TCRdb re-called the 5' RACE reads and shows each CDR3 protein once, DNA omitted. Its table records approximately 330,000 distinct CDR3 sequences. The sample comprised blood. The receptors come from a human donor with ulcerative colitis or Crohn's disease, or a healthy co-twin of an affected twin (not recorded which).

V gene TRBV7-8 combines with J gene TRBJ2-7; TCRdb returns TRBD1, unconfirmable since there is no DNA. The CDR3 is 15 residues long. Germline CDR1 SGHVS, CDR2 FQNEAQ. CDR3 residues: CASSHRGRESYEQYF. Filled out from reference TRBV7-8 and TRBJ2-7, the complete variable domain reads GAGVSQSPRYKVAKRGQDVALRCDPISGHVSLFWYQQALGQGPEFLTYFQNEAQLDKSGLPSDRFFAERPEGSVSTLKIQRTQQEDSAVYLCASSHRGRESYEQYFGPGTRLTVT.

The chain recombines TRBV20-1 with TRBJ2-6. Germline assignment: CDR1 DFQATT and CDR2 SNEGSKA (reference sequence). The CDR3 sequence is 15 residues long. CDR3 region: CSASVGGAGANVLTF.

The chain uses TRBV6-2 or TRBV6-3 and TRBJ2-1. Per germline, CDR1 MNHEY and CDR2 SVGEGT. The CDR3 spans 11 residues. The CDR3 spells CASSRANEQFF.

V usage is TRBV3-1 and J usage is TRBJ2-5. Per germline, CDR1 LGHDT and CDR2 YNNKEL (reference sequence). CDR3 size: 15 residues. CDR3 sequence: CASSLVEFGQETQYF.

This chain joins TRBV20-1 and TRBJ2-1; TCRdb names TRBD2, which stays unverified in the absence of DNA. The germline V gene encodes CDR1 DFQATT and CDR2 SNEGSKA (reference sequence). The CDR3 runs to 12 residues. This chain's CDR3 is CSHRRGYNEQFF.

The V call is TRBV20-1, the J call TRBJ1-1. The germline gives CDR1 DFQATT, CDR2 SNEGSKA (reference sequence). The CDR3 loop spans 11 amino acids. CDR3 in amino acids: CSASSWGRAFF.

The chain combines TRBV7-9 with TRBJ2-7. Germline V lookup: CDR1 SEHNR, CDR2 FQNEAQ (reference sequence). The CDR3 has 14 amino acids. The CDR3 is CASSGGGSSYEQYF. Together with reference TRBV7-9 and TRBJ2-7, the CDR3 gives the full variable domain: DTGVSQNPRHKITKRGQNVTFRCDPISEHNRLYWYRQTLGQGPEFLTYFQNEAQLEKSRLLSDRFSAERPKGSFSTLEIQRTEQGDSAMYLCASSGGGSSYEQYFGPGTRLTVT.

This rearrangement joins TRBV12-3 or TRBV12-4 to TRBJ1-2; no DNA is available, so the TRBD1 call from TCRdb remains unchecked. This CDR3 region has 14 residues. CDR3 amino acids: CASSRRGNRYGYTF.

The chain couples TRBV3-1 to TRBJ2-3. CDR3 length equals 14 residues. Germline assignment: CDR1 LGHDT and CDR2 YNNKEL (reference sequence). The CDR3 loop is CASRTMPGTDTQYF.

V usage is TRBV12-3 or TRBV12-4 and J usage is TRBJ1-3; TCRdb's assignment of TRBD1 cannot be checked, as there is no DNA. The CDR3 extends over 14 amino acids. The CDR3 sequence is CASKQGGTGNTIYF.

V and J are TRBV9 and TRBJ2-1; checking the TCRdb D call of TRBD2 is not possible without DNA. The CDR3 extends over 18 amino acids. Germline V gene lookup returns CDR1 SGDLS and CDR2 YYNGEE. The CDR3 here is CASSVVLAGGPSQGEQFF.

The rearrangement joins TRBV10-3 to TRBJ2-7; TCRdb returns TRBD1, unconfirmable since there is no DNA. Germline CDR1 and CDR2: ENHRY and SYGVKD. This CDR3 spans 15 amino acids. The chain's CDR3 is CAISDSGRLSYEQYF.

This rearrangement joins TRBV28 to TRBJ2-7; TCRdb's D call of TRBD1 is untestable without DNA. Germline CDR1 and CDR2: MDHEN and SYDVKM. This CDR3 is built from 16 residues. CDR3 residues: CASSPRGDRAPYEQYF.

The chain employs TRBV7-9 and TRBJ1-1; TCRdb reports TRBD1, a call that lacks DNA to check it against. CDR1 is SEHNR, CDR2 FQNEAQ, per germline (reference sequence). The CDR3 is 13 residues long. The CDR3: CASSPLWDTEAFF.

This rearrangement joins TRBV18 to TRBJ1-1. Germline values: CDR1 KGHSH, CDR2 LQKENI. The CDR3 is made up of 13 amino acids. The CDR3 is CASSPDQWTEAFF.

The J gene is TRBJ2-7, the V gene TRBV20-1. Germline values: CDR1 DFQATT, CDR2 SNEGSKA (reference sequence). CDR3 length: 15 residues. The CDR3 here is CSAGEQTPTPYEQYF.

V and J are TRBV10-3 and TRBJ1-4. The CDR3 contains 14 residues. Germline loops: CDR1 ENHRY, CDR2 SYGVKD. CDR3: CAISDSQQNEKLFF.

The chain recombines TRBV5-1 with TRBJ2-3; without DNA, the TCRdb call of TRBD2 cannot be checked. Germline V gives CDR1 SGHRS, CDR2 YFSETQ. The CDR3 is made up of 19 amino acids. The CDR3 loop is CASSSAGTGGTSFGDTQYF.

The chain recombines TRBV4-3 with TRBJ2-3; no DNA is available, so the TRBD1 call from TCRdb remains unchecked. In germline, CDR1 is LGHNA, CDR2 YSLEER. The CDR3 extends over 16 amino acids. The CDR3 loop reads CASSQDVRGYTDTQYF.

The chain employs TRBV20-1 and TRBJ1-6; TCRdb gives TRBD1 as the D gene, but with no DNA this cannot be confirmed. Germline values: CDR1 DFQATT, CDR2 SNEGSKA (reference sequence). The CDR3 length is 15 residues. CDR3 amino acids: CSATRSDRLYSPLHF.

CDR3 sequence reads: CSASPRPIESEQFF. The chain links TRBV20-1 to TRBJ2-1. This CDR3 is built from 14 residues. Germline lookup yields CDR1 DFQATT and CDR2 SNEGSKA (reference sequence).

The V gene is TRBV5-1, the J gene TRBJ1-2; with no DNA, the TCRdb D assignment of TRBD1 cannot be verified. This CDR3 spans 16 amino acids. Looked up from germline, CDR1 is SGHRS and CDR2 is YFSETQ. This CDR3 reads CASSSTGGEISRGYTF.

The CDR3: CASSTGTSGTNEQYF. This sequence joins TRBV7-2 and TRBJ2-7; TCRdb's assignment of TRBD2 cannot be checked, as there is no DNA. Germline assignment: CDR1 SGHTA and CDR2 FQGNSA. This CDR3 contains 15 residues.

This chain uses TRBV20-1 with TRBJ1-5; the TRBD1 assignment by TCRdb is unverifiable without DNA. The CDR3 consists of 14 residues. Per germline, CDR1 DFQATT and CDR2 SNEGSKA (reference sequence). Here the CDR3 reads CSARVDPVNQPQHF.

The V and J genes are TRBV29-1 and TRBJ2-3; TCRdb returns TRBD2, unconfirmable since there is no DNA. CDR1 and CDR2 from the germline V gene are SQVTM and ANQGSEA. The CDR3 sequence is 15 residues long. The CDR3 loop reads CSVELVAEKPDTQYF.

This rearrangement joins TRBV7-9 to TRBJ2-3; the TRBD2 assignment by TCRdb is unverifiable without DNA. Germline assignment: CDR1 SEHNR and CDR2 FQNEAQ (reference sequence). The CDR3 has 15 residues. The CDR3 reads CAIPPRAEGTDTQYF.

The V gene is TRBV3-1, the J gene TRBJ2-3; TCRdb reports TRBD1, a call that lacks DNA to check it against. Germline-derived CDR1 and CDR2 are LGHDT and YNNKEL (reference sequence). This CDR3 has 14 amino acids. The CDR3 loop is CASSQLGTTDTQYF.

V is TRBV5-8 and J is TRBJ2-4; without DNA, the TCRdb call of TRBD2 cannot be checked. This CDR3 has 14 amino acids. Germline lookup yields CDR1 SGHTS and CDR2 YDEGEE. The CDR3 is CASSQRLAGLIQYF.